The clone carrying this TCR beta chain was seen a handful of times. The protocol was immunoSEQ multiplex PCR, while the TCRdb copy is restricted to in-frame clones and leaves out a portion. The data show 250,000 or so clones, around 80% seen once. CDR1 is SNHLY and CDR2 is FYNNEI in the germline V gene. The CDR3 consists of 13 residues. V trimming: 6 bases; J trimming: 9 bases; junction bases outside the gene matches: 7. The data stem from a study of blood T cell repertoires in COVID-19. This sequence was found in a man aged 35 to 55 who had recovered from COVID-19. This chain links TRBV2 with TRBJ2-1; 8 nucleotides line up with TRBD1. Specimen: peripheral blood. This CDR3 is CASRHDGQGEQFF. Here the CDR3 DNA reads TGTGCCAGCAGGCACGACGGACAGGGTGAGCAGTTCTTC.